This T cell receptor beta chain is drawn from a study of OX40 agonist ivuxolimab in advanced cancers. Whole-study context: Dose-escalation patients were diagnosed with hepatocellular carcinoma, melanoma, renal cell cancer or head and neck cancer. Of mixed ages from roughly 23 to 80 and averaging approximately 60 years, the group was 65% to 85% male.

Clones were read by immunoSEQ multiplex PCR, and TCRdb kept only the in-frame ones, dropping some. The sample lists tens of thousands of clones, approximately 80% occurring once. The V and J ends lost 4 bases and 6 bases, in that order; junction bases with no gene match: 12. Germline CDR1 and CDR2: SGHRS and YFSETQ. The CDR3 sequence is 16 residues long. This TCR was recovered from an adult with an advanced solid tumor such as melanoma, head and neck, liver or kidney cancer. The genes are TRBV5-1 and TRBJ2-2; TRBD1 aligns across 7 bases. The input for sequencing was CD4+ or CD8+ T cells sorted from blood, taken in a trial of the OX40 agonist ivuxolimab. Written as DNA, the CDR3 is TGCGCCAGCAGCCGGGGCTCAGGGGGTGTCGCCGGGGAGCTGTTTTTT. Translation gives CASSRGSGGVAGELFF. The full variable domain, rest sourced from reference TRBV5-1 and TRBJ2-2, is KAGVTQTPRYLIKTRGQQVTLSCSPISGHRSVSWYQQTPGQGLQFLFEYFSETQRNKGNFPGRFSGRQFSNSRSEMNVSTLELGDSALYLCASSRGSGGVAGELFFGEGSRLTVL.